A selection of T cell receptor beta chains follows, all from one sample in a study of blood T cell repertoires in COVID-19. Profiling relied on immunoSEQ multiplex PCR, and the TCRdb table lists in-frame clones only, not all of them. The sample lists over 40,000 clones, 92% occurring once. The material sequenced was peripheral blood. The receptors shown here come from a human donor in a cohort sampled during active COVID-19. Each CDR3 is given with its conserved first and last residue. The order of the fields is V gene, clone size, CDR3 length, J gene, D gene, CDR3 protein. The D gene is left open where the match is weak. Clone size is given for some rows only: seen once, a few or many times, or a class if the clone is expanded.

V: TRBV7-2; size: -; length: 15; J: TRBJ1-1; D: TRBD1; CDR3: CASSPKSRTGIRAFF
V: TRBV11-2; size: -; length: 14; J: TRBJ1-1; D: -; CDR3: CASSIQSPVTEAFF
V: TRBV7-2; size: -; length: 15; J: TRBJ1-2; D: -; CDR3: CASSLLLGGNYGYTF
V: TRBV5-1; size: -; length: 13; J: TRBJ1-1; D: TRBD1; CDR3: CASRPPGGASAFF
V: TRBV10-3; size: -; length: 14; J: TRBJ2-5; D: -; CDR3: CAISSGGQQETQYF
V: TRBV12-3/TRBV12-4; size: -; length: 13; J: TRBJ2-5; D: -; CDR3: CASNVAGLGTQYF
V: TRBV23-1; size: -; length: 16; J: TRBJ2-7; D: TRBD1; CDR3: CASSPPPRQGANEQYF
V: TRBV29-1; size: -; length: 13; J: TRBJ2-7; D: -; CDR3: CSVRGHGAYEQYF
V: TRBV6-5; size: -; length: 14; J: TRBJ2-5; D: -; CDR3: CASSPRISGETQYF
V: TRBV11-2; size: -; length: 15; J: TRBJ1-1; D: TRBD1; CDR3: CASSPQGVLNTEAFF
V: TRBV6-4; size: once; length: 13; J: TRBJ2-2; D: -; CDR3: CASSAQGGGELFF
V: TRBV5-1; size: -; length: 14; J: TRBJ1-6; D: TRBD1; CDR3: CASSGGTGNSPLHF
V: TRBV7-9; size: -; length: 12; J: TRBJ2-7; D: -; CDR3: CASSLAGQPGYF
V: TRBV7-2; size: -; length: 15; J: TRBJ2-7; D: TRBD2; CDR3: CASSLTSSGTYEQYF
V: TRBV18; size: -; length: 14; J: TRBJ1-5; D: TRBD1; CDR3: CASSPRQGGQPQHF
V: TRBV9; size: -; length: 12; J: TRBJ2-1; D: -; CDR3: CASSARVGEQFF
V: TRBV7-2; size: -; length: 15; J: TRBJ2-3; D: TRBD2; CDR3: CASSTRTSAEGTQYF
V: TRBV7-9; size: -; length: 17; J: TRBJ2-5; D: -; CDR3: CASSLNYNIGGRETQYF
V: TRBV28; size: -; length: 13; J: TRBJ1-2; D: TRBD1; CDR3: CASSWGTDYGYTF
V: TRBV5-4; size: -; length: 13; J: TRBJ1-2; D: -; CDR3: CASSLDRSYGYTF
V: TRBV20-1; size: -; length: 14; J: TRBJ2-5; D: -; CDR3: CSASTAGVGETQYF
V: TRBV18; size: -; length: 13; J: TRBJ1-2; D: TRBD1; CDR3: CASSPDRNYGYTF
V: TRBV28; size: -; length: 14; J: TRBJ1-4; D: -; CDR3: CASRTLGGNEKLFF
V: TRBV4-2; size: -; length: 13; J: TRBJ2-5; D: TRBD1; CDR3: CASSRQGKETQYF
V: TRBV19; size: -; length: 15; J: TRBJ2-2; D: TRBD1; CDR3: CATQRGQGASGELFF
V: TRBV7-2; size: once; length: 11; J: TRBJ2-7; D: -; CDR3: CASSLDRGQYF
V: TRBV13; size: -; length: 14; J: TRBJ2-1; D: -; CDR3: CASSSGHRGNEQFF
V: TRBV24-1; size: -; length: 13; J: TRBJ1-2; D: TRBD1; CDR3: CATSERTGGGYTF
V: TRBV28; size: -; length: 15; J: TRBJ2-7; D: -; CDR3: CASSLQAPNPYEQYF
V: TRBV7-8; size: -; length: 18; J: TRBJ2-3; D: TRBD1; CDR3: CASSLDGGGQGKTDTQYF
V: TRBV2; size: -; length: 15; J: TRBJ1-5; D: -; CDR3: CASSGTGFRNQPQHF
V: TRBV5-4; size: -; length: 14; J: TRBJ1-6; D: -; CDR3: CASSLAGEQGALHF